A single T cell receptor (beta chain) is shown here with its context. The sample belongs to a study of blood T cell repertoires in COVID-19. Whole-study context: Acute and convalescent COVID-19 samples came from the United States, Italy and Spain. T cells, B-cell-depleted T cells, or PBMCs provided the cDNA or gDNA that served as material.

The CDR3 contains 15 residues. The germline V gene has CDR1 MNHNY and CDR2 SVGAGI (reference sequence). The trim removed 6 bases at V and 8 bases at J, leaving 12 bases unmatched. In the original analysis: Reference gene primer amplification gave nucleated cell count estimates. Measured with immunoSEQ multiplex PCR; TCRdb has only the in-frame clones, and not every one. The V and J calls and clone size are taken from that table; D and trimming were inferred from the DNA. The sample lists around 77,000 clones, more than 60% seen once, with around 28% in the top ten. Sequencing was carried out using peripheral blood. V usage is TRBV6-6 and J usage is TRBJ2-1; TRBD2 matches 8 bases. The TCR sequence derives from a woman over 75 with active or convalescent COVID-19. CDR3: CASSPRAGGAYEQFF. CDR3 coding DNA: TGTGCCAGCAGCCCTCGCGCCGGGGGGGCCTATGAGCAGTTCTTC.